This T cell receptor beta chain originates from a study of vaccination and CD4 T cells after COVID-19. Whole-study context: Researchers treated control cultures with a CEFX pool, an HIV-1 Nef pool, or no peptide.

Concerning this clonotype: Its cognate antigen is unknown.

The Oncomine TCR Beta short-read assay generated sequence data from the DNA of cultured CD4+ T cells. Cultured CD4+ T cells were the source of extracted genomic DNA. TCRdb processed the PCR reads anew with MiXCR; each CDR3 protein has one entry. The repertoire holds roughly 26,000 distinct CDR3 sequences, with less than 65% as singletons. Trimming pared 4 bases from V and 3 bases from J, leaving 25 bases between. The CDR3 is 18 amino acids. Germline CDR1 and CDR2: DFQATT and SNEGSKA (reference sequence). The treatment here: roughly 10-day PBMC culture with coronavirus spike peptide pools or control peptides (ViraFEST assay). Wells contained some 1.9 million PBMCs each, and these were cultured with about 10 IU/ml IL-2 and approximately 9.5 ug/ml peptide pools.

This receptor was taken from a human donor who had recovered from COVID-19. J is TRBJ2-1 and V is TRBV20-1, with D perhaps matching TRBD1 (6 bases). Sequenced sample: CD4+ T cells from blood, cultured in vitro. The CDR3 DNA follows: TGCAGTGCTACTAAAGGTTCAAACCGGGACACCCGCTACAATGAGCAGTTCTTC. Its translation: CSATKGSNRDTRYNEQFF.